The 12 T cell receptor beta chains given below trace back to one sample, sequenced in a study of OX40 agonist ivuxolimab in advanced cancers. Libraries were constructed by the immunoSEQ multiplex PCR assay. What TCRdb holds here is the immuneACCESS table cut down to in-frame rearrangements. Part of the clones is not present; checked against another copy, under half of the missing clones reflect an unresolved V gene, and the others are unexplained. The sample table shows roughly 80,000 clones, and about 91% are seen once. The ten largest clones take up 0.3% to 0.45% of the sample. This sample comprised CD4+ or CD8+ T cells sorted from blood, obtained in a trial of the OX40 agonist ivuxolimab. These TCRs come from an adult with an advanced solid tumor such as melanoma, head and neck, liver or kidney cancer.

This chain connects TRBV5-1 to TRBJ2-5; 7 bases align to TRBD2. The CDR3 extends over 14 amino acids. From germline, CDR1 is SGHRS and CDR2 YFSETQ. Trimming removed 2 bases from V and 1 base from J; junction bases left unmatched: 2. The CDR3 nucleotides read TGCGCCAGCAGCTTCGGACTAGGCCAAGAGACCCAGTACTTC. Protein: CASSFGLGQETQYF. Full variable domain (outside the CDR3, taken from reference TRBV5-1 and TRBJ2-5): KAGVTQTPRYLIKTRGQQVTLSCSPISGHRSVSWYQQTPGQGLQFLFEYFSETQRNKGNFPGRFSGRQFSNSRSEMNVSTLELGDSALYLCASSFGLGQETQYFGPGTRLLVL.

The rearrangement links TRBV10-3 to TRBJ2-1, with 7 positions matching TRBD1. Germline V gives CDR1 ENHRY, CDR2 SYGVKD. J was trimmed by 8 bases and V by 10 bases; bases with no gene match: 11. The CDR3 has 13 residues. The CDR3: CAKARGLGDEQFF. Written as DNA, the CDR3 is TGTGCCAAAGCGAGGGGGCTGGGCGATGAGCAGTTCTTC.

The V gene is TRBV19, the J gene TRBJ2-7; 8 positions match TRBD1. This CDR3 spans 17 amino acids. J lost 6 bases, V lost 4 bases, and 17 bases had no gene match. Germline values: CDR1 LNHDA, CDR2 SQIVND (reference sequence). CDR3 DNA: TGTGCCAGTAGTAAAGGGACAGGAGTAAGGCCCCCCTTCGAGCAGTACTTC. Protein product: CASSKGTGVRPPFEQYF.

This chain joins TRBV11-2 and TRBJ1-4; D ambiguous. The CDR3 totals 15 residues. CDR1 is SGHAT, CDR2 FQNNGV, per germline. Trimming removed 6 bases at V and 0 bases at J, with 11 bases between. CDR3 sequence (DNA): TGTGCCAGCAGGAAGACAAGAACAACTAATGAAAAACTGTTTTTT. As protein: CASRKTRTTNEKLFF. Together with reference TRBV11-2 and TRBJ1-4, the CDR3 gives the full variable domain: EAGVAQSPRYKIIEKRQSVAFWCNPISGHATLYWYQQILGQGPKLLIQFQNNGVVDDSQLPKDRFSAERLKGVDSTLKIQPAKLEDSAVYLCASRKTRTTNEKLFFGSGTQLSVL.

This sequence joins TRBV5-1 and TRBJ2-7; no clear D gene. The CDR3 totals 11 residues. V was cut by 0 bases and J by 7 bases, with 5 bases left in between. Germline assignment: CDR1 SGHRS and CDR2 YFSETQ. CDR3 DNA: TGCGCCAGCAGCTTGGACGAAGAGCAGTACTTC. Translation: CASSLDEEQYF.

The chain employs TRBV28 and TRBJ1-3; TRBD1 aligns across 7 bases. Germline values: CDR1 MDHEN, CDR2 SYDVKM. The length of the CDR3 is 14 residues. Trimming removed 7 bases from V and 4 bases from J; junction bases left unmatched: 7. The CDR3 sequence: CASNQQGSGNTIYF. As DNA, the CDR3 is TGTGCCAGCAACCAACAGGGGTCAGGAAACACCATATATTTT.

This chain uses TRBV7-2 with TRBJ1-4; 7 nucleotides agree with TRBD1. Germline CDR1 is SGHTA and CDR2 is FQGNSA. The ends lost 5 bases at V and 4 bases at J; junction bases unmatched: 7. This CDR3 has 15 residues. The CDR3 DNA follows: TGTGCCAGCAGCCCAAGGACAGGTCTTAATGAAAAACTGTTTTTT. Its protein is CASSPRTGLNEKLFF.

The count of this clone is one. The chain recombines TRBV11-2 with TRBJ2-5, with 14 bases lining up with TRBD2. Germline V gives CDR1 SGHAT, CDR2 FQNNGV. This CDR3 has 17 residues. V gave up 5 bases and J gave up 7 bases; unmatched junction bases: 12. The CDR3 DNA follows: TGTGCCAGCAGCACCGGACTAGCGGGAGGTACGGGGGGGACCCAGTACTTC. It encodes CASSTGLAGGTGGTQYF.

The chain combines TRBV30 with TRBJ2-1; TRBD1 agrees at 10 bases. Looked up from germline, CDR1 is GTSNPN and CDR2 is SVGIG (reference sequence). This CDR3 contains 11 residues. The V segment lost 3 bases and the J segment 16 bases; nucleotides outside the gene matches: 6. Here the CDR3 reads CAWSGDRGRFF. CDR3 nucleotides: TGTGCCTGGAGCGGGGACAGGGGCCGCTTCTTC.

The chain recombines TRBV18 with TRBJ2-7, with a weak D call TRBD2 (6 bases). V was clipped by 1 base and J by 2 bases, with 15 bases between them. Germline assignment: CDR1 KGHSH and CDR2 LQKENI. The CDR3 covers 16 residues. Here the CDR3 reads CASSPQGLPNTYEQYF. CDR3 in DNA: TGTGCCAGCTCACCACAGGGACTTCCAAATACCTACGAGCAGTACTTC.

The genes are TRBV18 and TRBJ1-1; D is uncertain. From germline, CDR1 is KGHSH and CDR2 LQKENI. V dropped 0 bases and J dropped 8 bases, with 7 bases sitting between them. The CDR3 covers 12 residues. As DNA, the CDR3 is TGTGCCAGCTCACCACCGGGAAGCGAAGCTTTCTTT. Its translation: CASSPPGSEAFF. Complete variable domain (other parts from reference TRBV18 and TRBJ1-1): NAGVMQNPRHLVRRRGQEARLRCSPMKGHSHVYWYRQLPEEGLKFMVYLQKENIIDESGMPKERFSAEFPKEGPSILRIQQVVRGDSAAYFCASSPPGSEAFFGQGTRLTVV.

The chain carries TRBV5-6 and TRBJ2-1, with D hard to call. The V and J ends lost 4 bases and 4 bases respectively, with 15 bases between them. The CDR3 covers 15 residues. The germline V gene encodes CDR1 SGHDT and CDR2 YYEEEE. Here the CDR3 DNA reads TGTGCCAGCAGCGGCGAAATGTTAAAATACAATGAGCAGTTCTTC. Amino acid sequence: CASSGEMLKYNEQFF.